The T cell receptor beta chain under discussion was sequenced for a study of CD4+ T cells in melanoma. Study outcomes and limitations: Diverse differentiation states were reported for melanoma neoantigen-specific CD4+ T cells. CD8+ T cell, macrophage and B cell function reportedly correlated with neoantigen-specific CD4+ T cells.

Concerning this clone itself: Its cognate antigen is unknown.

The CDR3 extends over 13 amino acids. Germline CDR1 and CDR2: SGHDN and FVKESK. The trim removed 4 bases at V and 2 bases at J, leaving 2 bases unmatched. The method was immunoSEQ multiplex PCR; TCRdb's version includes in-frame clones alone and lacks a portion of them. Here the sample spans 6,000 to 8,500 clones, about 65% being singletons. This TCR came from a human donor with melanoma. The V gene is TRBV14, the J gene TRBJ2-7; 7 bases align to TRBD1. The specimen was cells from a culture (not recorded whether cultured in vitro). The CDR3 DNA reads as TGTGCCAGCAGCCTGACAGGGACCTACGAGCAGTACTTC. Its translation is CASSLTGTYEQYF. The full variable domain, rest sourced from reference TRBV14 and TRBJ2-7, is EAGVTQFPSHSVIEKGQTVTLRCDPISGHDNLYWYRRVMGKEIKFLLHFVKESKQDESGMPNNRFLAERTGGTYSTLKVQPAELEDSGVYFCASSLTGTYEQYFGPGTRLTVT.